This T cell receptor beta chain was identified during a study of CD8 T cells in cerebrospinal fluid in Alzheimer's disease. Germline V gene sequence: CDR1 SGHNT, CDR2 YYREEE (reference sequence). The CDR3 has 16 amino acids. Confirmation of patient neurodegeneration relied on biomarkers such as neurofilament, amyloid-beta and tau. Live CSF cells were sorted with a live/dead marker for droplet-based sequencing. According to its frequency, this clonotype is medium-sized. Profiling of CSF cells used 10X single-cell V(D)J plus 5' expression. Reprocessing the 10x single-cell sequencing reads, TCRdb reports a single entry for every CDR3 protein and omits DNA. The table lists approximately 1,400 distinct CDR3 sequences.

The V and J genes are TRBV5-4 and TRBJ1-6; TCRdb's assignment of TRBD1 cannot be checked, as there is no DNA. The sequenced material came from cerebrospinal fluid. The receptor comes from a human donor with Alzheimer's disease. CDR3 amino acids: CASSLDRDRGNSPLHF.